This entry features one TCR beta chain sequence. CDR3 length: 14 amino acids. V lost 2 bases and J 1 base, leaving 12 bases between the germline ends. The germline V gene has CDR1 GTSNPN and CDR2 SVGIG (reference sequence). The data originate from a study of cytomegalovirus exposure and HLA in healthy donors. Sequenced by immunoSEQ multiplex PCR; TCRdb stores in-frame clones only, minus some. The sample includes hundreds of thousands of clones, around 90% seen only once; the top ten take 2% to 2.5%. The V gene is TRBV30, the J gene TRBJ2-7; possibly TRBD1 for D (6 bases). The TCR sequence derives from a young woman in good health and CMV-seropositive. Input material: PBMCs. CDR3 in amino acids: CAWSNMDSSYEQYF. The CDR3 bases are TGTGCCTGGAGTAATATGGACAGTTCCTACGAGCAGTACTTC.